This TCR beta chain is drawn from a study of T cells in Graves' hyperthyroidism and ophthalmopathy. CDR1 is LNHNV and CDR2 is YYDKDF in the germline V gene (reference sequence). The CDR3 extends over 16 amino acids. Germline trimming cut 3 bases from V and 6 bases from J; bases unmatched to any gene: 14. What was amplified from RNA transcripts were TCR beta CDR3 regions. During a first-round RT-PCR of the TCR CDR3, the HTBI primer set was used. TCRdb independently ran MiXCR on the multiplex PCR reads; one entry per CDR3 protein. The table has approximately 98,000 distinct CDR3 sequences, approximately 42% seen once.

The V and J genes are TRBV15 and TRBJ2-7; 7 bases line up with TRBD1. This sequence was found in a woman in her twenties or thirties with Graves' hyperthyroidism. Specimen: peripheral blood or thyroid tissue (not recorded which). CDR3 DNA: TGTGCCACCAGCAGCTTGGAACCGCAGGGGGATGGCGAGCAGTACTTC. Residues: CATSSLEPQGDGEQYF.